The 15 T cell receptor beta chains below all came from one sample that was sequenced in a study of radiotherapy plus CTLA-4 blockade in lung cancer. Repertoires were generated with immunoSEQ multiplex PCR, while TCRdb's copy carries only in-frame clones and drops some. The sample yields roughly 97,000 clones, 60% to 75% seen once. The starting material was peripheral blood, obtained from a patient treated with radiotherapy plus ipilimumab. These receptors were collected from a human donor with non-small cell lung cancer who had a partial response to radiotherapy plus ipilimumab. Some clones in this sample may be carry-over from other donors' samples.

The chain is built from TRBV7-9 and TRBJ1-4; D unclear. The V end was cut by 7 bases, the J end by 6 bases, with 15 bases between. This CDR3 has 14 amino acids. The germline V gene has CDR1 SEHNR and CDR2 FQNEAQ (reference sequence). CDR3 residues: CASTPWGADEKLFF. DNA of the CDR3: TGTGCCAGCACCCCATGGGGAGCGGATGAAAAACTGTTTTTT.

This chain links TRBV18 with TRBJ2-2; TRBD1 is a possible D gene (5 bases). This CDR3 has 15 residues. Trimming removed 3 bases from V and 0 bases from J, with 8 bases in between. Per the germline V gene, CDR1 is KGHSH and CDR2 is LQKENI. The DNA of the CDR3 is TGTGCCAGCTCACCGGACATTACGAACACCGGGGAGCTGTTTTTT. Its protein product is CASSPDITNTGELFF.

The J gene is TRBJ2-3, the V gene TRBV5-1; perhaps TRBD1 as D (5 bases). The V gene's germline CDR1 is SGHRS and CDR2 YFSETQ. The germline V and J ends were trimmed by 4 bases and 0 bases, with 12 bases remaining between them. CDR3 length equals 15 residues. The CDR3 sequence: CASSSLGPSTDTQYF. The DNA for the CDR3 is TGCGCCAGCAGCAGCCTGGGGCCTAGCACAGATACGCAGTATTTT.

V usage is TRBV27 and J usage is TRBJ2-1; unclear D gene. V was clipped by 3 bases and J by 4 bases, with 7 bases between them. The CDR3 loop spans 13 amino acids. Germline loops: CDR1 MNHEY, CDR2 SMNVEV (reference sequence). The CDR3 region has the DNA TGTGCCAGCAGTTTTGGCTTATACAATGAGCAGTTCTTC. This gives the protein CASSFGLYNEQFF.

The chain links TRBV19 to TRBJ2-3; 10 nucleotides match TRBD1. V was clipped by 5 bases and J by 6 bases; unmatched bases: 14. Germline V gene sequence: CDR1 LNHDA, CDR2 SQIVND (reference sequence). This CDR3 spans 17 amino acids. The DNA of the CDR3 is TGTGCCAGTAGTGCTTATAAGACCGGGACAGGGGCTGATACGCAGTATTTT. Its protein is CASSAYKTGTGADTQYF.

This chain uses TRBV6-4 with TRBJ1-1; no definite D call. The CDR3 runs to 13 residues. Germline lookup yields CDR1 MRHNA and CDR2 SNTAGT. V was shortened by 0 bases and J by 6 bases, with 8 bases between the two germline ends. CDR3 nucleotide sequence: TGTGCCAGCAGTGACTCAGGGAGGGCTGAAGCTTTCTTT. This gives the protein CASSDSGRAEAFF.

The V gene is TRBV7-9, the J gene TRBJ2-7; TRBD1 agrees at 12 bases. CDR1 is SEHNR, CDR2 FQNEAQ, per germline (reference sequence). CDR3 size: 15 residues. V dropped 1 base and J dropped 6; count of bases not matched to a gene: 4. The CDR3, as DNA: TGTGCCAGCAGCTTAGTGGGACAGGGGGCAGGCGAGCAGTACTTC. Its protein product is CASSLVGQGAGEQYF.

The gene calls are TRBV7-8 and TRBJ2-5; perhaps TRBD1 as D (6 bases). This CDR3 comprises 14 residues. Germline CDR1 and CDR2: SGHVS and FQNEAQ. V lost 1 base and J 9 bases, leaving 15 bases between the germline ends. The CDR3 reads CASSLDGPPGAQYF. The CDR3 bases are TGTGCCAGCAGCTTAGATGGCCCCCCAGGGGCCCAGTACTTC.

This clone has just one count. The chain joins TRBV9 to TRBJ2-7, with D perhaps matching TRBD1 (5 bases). Trimming removed 0 bases at V and 5 bases at J, with 15 bases between. CDR1 is SGDLS, CDR2 YYNGEE, per germline. The CDR3 has 15 residues. CDR3 in DNA: TGTGCCAGCAGCGTAGCTGTACAGGCTGCTGACGAGCAGTACTTC. This translates into CASSVAVQAADEQYF.

This clone turned up a few times. This chain uses TRBV7-9 with TRBJ1-6, with D perhaps matching TRBD1 (5 bases). CDR1 and CDR2 from the germline V gene are SEHNR and FQNEAQ (reference sequence). Trimming took off 3 bases at V and 11 bases at J, with 11 bases between the two ends. This CDR3 contains 13 residues. The CDR3 nucleotides are TGTGCCAGCAGCTTGGAGGGCAGGGCACCCCTCCACTTT. It specifies CASSLEGRAPLHF.

This clone came up a few times. The chain employs TRBV4-1 and TRBJ1-2; TRBD1 is a possible D gene (6 bases). CDR1 MGHRA and CDR2 YSYEKL come from the germline V gene. Trimming pared 2 bases from V and 4 bases from J, leaving 14 bases between. The CDR3 has 15 amino acids. CDR3 region: CASSQLERGSYGYTF. DNA of the CDR3: TGCGCCAGCAGCCAATTGGAAAGGGGGAGCTATGGCTACACCTTC.

This clone was seen just once. The rearrangement links TRBV30 to TRBJ2-1; 8 positions match TRBD1. Germline V gene sequence: CDR1 GTSNPN, CDR2 SVGIG (reference sequence). CDR3 length equals 12 residues. With 2 bases clipped from V and 10 bases from J, the junction kept 4 bases outside the gene matches. CDR3 nucleotides: TGTGCCTGGAGTCTGGGGACAGGAGAGCAGTTCTTC. This translates into CAWSLGTGEQFF.

The chain combines TRBV28 with TRBJ2-7, with 9 bases aligning to TRBD2. Trimming cost V 10 bases and J 2 bases; bases outside gene matches: 9. The CDR3 has 14 amino acids. The germline CDR1 and CDR2 sequences are MDHEN and SYDVKM. CDR3 nucleotides: TGTGCCACCACCCCGGCGGGGGGGACCTACGAGCAGTACTTC. Protein product: CATTPAGGTYEQYF. Full variable domain (remainder filled in from reference TRBV28 and TRBJ2-7): DVKVTQSSRYLVKRTGEKVFLECVQDMDHENMFWYRQDPGLGLRLIYFSYDVKMKEKGDIPEGYSVSREKKERFSLILESASTNQTSMYLCATTPAGGTYEQYFGPGTRLTVT.

J is TRBJ1-5 and V is TRBV7-2, with D unresolved. The germline CDR1 and CDR2 sequences are SGHTA and FQGNSA. V was cut by 1 base and J by 2 bases, with 6 bases left in between. The CDR3 is 14 amino acids. CDR3 nucleotides: TGTGCCAGCAGCTTAGACACCCGCAATCAGCCCCAGCATTTT. Translating it yields CASSLDTRNQPQHF.

The CDR3 DNA is TGTGCCAGCAGCGTAGTTTCGGGGGGGGCCGGGGAGCTGTTTTTT. Protein sequence: CASSVVSGGAGELFF. This rearrangement joins TRBV9 to TRBJ2-2, with 8 bases fitting TRBD2. Trimming at V came to 0 bases and at J to 6 bases, leaving 4 bases not matched to a gene. Germline CDR1 SGDLS, CDR2 YYNGEE. CDR3 length: 15 residues.